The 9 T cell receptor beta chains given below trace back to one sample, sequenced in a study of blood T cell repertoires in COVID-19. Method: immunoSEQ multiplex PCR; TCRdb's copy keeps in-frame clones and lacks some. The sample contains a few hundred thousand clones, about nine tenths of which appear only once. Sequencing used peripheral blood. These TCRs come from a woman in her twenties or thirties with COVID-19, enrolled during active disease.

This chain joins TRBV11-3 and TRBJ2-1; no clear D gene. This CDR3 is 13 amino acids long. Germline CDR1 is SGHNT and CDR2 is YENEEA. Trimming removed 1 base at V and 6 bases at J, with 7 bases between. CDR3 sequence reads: CASSLGGGNEQFF. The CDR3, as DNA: TGTGCCAGCAGCTTAGGCGGCGGCAATGAGCAGTTCTTC. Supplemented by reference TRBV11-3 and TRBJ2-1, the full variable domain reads EAGVVQSPRYKIIEKKQPVAFWCNPISGHNTLYWYLQNLGQGPELLIRYENEEAVDDSQLPKDRFSAERLKGVDSTLKIQPAELGDSAVYLCASSLGGGNEQFFGPGTRLTVL.

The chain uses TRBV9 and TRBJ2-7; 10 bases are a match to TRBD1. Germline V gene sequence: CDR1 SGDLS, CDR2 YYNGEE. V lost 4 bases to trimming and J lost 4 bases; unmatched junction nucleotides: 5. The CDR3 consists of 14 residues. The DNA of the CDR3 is TGTGCCAGCAGCCCCCTGGGACAGGGGTACGAGCAGTACTTC. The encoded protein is CASSPLGQGYEQYF.

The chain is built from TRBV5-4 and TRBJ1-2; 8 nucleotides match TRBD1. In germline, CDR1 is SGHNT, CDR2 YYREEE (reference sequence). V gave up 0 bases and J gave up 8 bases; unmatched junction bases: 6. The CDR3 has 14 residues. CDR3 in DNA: TGTGCCAGCAGCTTGGGGCAGGGGGCTAGCGGCTACACCTTC. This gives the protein CASSLGQGASGYTF.

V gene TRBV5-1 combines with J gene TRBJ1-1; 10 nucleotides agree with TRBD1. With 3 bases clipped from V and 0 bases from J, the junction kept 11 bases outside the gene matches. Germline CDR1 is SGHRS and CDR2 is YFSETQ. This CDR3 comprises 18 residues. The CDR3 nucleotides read TGCGCCAGCAGCTCCGGGAGGGGGACAGGGGCCTTGAACACTGAAGCTTTCTTT. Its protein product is CASSSGRGTGALNTEAFF.

In DNA form, the CDR3 reads TGTGCCAGCAGCCAAGCCTTGGGCGTCGGGACTTTGAACACCGGGGAGCTGTTTTTT. Its protein is CASSQALGVGTLNTGELFF. The V gene is TRBV14, the J gene TRBJ2-2; tentative D call: TRBD2 (6 bases). The germline CDR1 and CDR2 sequences are SGHDN and FVKESK. This CDR3 region has 19 residues. The ends were cut back, 1 base at V and 1 base at J, with 19 bases in the middle.

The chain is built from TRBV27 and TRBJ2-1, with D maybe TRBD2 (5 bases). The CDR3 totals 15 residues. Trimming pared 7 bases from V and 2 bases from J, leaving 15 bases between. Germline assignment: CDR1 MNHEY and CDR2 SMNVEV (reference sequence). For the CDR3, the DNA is TGTGCCAGCAACCACGGGGTCGACACCTACAATGAGCAGTTCTTC. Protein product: CASNHGVDTYNEQFF.

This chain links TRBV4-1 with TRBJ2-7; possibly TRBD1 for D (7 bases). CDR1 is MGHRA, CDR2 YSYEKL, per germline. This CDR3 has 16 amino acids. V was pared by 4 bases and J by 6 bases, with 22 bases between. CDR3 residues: CASSLLPGQWGGEQYF. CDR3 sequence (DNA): TGCGCCAGCAGCCTATTACCGGGACAGTGGGGAGGCGAGCAGTACTTC.

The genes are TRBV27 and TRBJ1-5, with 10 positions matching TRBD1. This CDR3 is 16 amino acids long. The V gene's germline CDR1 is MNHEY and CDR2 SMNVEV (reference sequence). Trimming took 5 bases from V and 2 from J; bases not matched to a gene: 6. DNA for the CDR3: TGTGCCAGCAGTCCTCTCGGGACAGGGGGCAATCAGCCCCAGCATTTT. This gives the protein CASSPLGTGGNQPQHF.

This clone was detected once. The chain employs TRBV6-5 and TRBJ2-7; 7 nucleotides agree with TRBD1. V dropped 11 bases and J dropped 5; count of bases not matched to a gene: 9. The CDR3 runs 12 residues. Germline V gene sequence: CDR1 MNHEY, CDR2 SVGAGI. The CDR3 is CAHGQDENEQYF. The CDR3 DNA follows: TGTGCCCACGGACAGGATGAGAACGAGCAGTACTTC.